The clone carrying this TCR beta chain came up a few times. These data originate in a study of human T cells and chemical hapten exposure. Across the study: Per-sample variation in TCR yield stemmed mainly from small pooled library volume differences.

Time point specified: patch test 1, 2 weeks after DPC sensitization. Specified treatment: therapeutic diphenylcyclopropenone sensitization with weekly scalp DPC. Suited to DPC and affected by alopecia, the donors ranged from 18 to 70 years old. As handled by the study authors: TCRs per sample had a median of around 100,000 and ranged from about 23,224 to 700,000. TCRdb used MiXCR to reprocess the RACE reads, holding one entry per CDR3 protein. Clone size and V and J calls follow TCRdb, not the original study. The sample carries some 120,000 distinct CDR3 sequences, about 12% recorded once. The CDR3 has 18 residues. Germline CDR1 SGHDN, CDR2 FVKESK. The V end was cut by 7 bases, the J end by 0 bases, with 22 bases between.

This sequence joins TRBV14 and TRBJ1-5; D gene unclear. Specimen: whole blood, collected in connection with sensitization to the hapten diphenylcyclopropenone (DPC). The TCR originated in a woman between 45 and 65 years old with alopecia areata. Some clones in this sample may be carry-over from other donors' samples. The CDR3 loop is CASTGGLSSPHSNQPQHF. CDR3 bases: TGTGCCAGCACCGGCGGACTTTCCTCACCCCATAGCAATCAGCCCCAGCATTTT.